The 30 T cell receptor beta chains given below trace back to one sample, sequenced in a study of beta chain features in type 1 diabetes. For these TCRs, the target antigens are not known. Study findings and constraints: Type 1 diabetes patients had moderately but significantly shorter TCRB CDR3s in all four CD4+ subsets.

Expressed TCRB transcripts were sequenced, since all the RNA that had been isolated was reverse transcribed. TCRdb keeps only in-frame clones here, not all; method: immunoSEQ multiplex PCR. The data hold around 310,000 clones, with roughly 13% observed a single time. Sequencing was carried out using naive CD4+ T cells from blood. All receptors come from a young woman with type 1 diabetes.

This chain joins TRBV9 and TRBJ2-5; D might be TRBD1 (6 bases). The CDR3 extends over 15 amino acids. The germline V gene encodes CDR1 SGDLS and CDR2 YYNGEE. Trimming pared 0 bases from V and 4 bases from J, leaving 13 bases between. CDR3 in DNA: TGTGCCAGCAGCGTAGTGCCAGGGGCCAGAGAGACCCAGTACTTC. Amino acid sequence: CASSVVPGARETQYF.

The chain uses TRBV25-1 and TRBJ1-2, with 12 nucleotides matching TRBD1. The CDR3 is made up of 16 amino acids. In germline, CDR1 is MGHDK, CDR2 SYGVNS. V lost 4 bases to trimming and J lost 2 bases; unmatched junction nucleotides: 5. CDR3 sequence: CASSVGTGGWNYGYTF. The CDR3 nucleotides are TGTGCCAGCAGTGTTGGGACAGGGGGCTGGAACTATGGCTACACCTTC.

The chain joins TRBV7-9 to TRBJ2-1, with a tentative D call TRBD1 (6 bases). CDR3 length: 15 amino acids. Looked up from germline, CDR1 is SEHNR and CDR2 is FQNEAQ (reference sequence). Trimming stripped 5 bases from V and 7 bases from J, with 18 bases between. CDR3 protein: CASSKPGTTNNEQFF. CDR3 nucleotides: TGTGCCAGCAGCAAACCCGGGACAACCAATAATGAGCAGTTCTTC.

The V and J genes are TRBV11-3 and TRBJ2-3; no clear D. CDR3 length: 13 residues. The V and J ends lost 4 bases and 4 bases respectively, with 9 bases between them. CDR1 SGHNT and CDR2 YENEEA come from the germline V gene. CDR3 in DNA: TGTGCCAGCAGCTCGCCCGGAGCAGATACGCAGTATTTT. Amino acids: CASSSPGADTQYF. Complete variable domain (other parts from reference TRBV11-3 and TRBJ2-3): EAGVVQSPRYKIIEKKQPVAFWCNPISGHNTLYWYLQNLGQGPELLIRYENEEAVDDSQLPKDRFSAERLKGVDSTLKIQPAELGDSAVYLCASSSPGADTQYFGPGTRLTVL.

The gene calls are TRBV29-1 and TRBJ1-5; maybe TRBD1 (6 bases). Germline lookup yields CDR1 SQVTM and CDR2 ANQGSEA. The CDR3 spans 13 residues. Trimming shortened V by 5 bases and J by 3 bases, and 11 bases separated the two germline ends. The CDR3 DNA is TGCAGCGTTCAGCAGGGGCTCAATCAGCCCCAGCATTTT. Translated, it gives CSVQQGLNQPQHF.

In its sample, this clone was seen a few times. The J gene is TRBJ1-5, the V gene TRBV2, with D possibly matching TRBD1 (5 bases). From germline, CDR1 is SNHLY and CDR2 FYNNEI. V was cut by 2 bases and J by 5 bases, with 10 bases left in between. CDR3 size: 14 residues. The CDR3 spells CASSEYRGDQPQHF. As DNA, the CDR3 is TGTGCCAGCAGTGAATATCGGGGGGATCAGCCCCAGCATTTT. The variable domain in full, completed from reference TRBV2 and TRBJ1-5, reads EPEVTQTPSHQVTQMGQEVILRCVPISNHLYFYWYRQILGQKVEFLVSFYNNEISEKSEIFDDQFSVERPDGSNFTLKIRSTKLEDSAMYFCASSEYRGDQPQHFGDGTRLSIL.

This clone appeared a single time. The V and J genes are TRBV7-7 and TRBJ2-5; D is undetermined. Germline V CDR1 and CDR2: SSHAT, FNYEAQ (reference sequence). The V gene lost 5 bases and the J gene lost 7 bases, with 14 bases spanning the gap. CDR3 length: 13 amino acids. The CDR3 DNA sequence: TGTGCCAGCAGCCGTACCGAGACGGGGACCCAGTACTTC. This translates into CASSRTETGTQYF.

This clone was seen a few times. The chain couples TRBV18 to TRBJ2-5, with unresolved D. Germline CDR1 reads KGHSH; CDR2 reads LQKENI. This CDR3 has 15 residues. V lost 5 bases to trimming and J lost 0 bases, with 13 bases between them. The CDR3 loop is CASSWSPTDQETQYF. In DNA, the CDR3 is TGTGCCAGCTCATGGTCCCCTACGGACCAAGAGACCCAGTACTTC.

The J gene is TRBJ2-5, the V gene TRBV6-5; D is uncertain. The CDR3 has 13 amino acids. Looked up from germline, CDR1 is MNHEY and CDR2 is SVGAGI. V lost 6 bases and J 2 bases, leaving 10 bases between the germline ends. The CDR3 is CASSWAPQETQYF. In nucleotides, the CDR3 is TGTGCCAGCAGCTGGGCGCCGCAAGAGACCCAGTACTTC.

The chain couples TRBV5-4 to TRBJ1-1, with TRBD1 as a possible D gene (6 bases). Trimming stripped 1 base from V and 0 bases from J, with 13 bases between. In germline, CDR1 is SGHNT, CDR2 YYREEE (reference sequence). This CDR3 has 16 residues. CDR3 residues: CASSLRGQPMNTEAFF. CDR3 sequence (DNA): TGTGCCAGCAGCTTGAGAGGACAGCCCATGAACACTGAAGCTTTCTTT.

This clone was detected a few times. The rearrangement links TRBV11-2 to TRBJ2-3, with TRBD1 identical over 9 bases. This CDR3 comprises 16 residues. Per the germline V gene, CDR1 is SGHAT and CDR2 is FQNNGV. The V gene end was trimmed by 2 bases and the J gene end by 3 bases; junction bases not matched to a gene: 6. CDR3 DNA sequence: TGTGCCAGCAGCTTAAGGACAGGGGTTGGGACAGATACGCAGTATTTT. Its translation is CASSLRTGVGTDTQYF.

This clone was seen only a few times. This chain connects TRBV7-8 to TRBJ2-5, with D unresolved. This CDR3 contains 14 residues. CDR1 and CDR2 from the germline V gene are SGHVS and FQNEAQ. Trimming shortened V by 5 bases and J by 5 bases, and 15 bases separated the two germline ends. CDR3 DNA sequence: TGTGCCAGCAGCCTCACTTCTCTGAGGGAGACCCAGTACTTC. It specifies CASSLTSLRETQYF.

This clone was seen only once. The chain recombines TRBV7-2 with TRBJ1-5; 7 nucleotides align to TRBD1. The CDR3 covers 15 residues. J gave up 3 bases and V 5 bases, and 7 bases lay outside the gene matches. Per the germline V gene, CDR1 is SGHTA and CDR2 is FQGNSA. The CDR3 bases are TGTGCCAGCAGCCCCGCACAGGGGCACAATCAGCCCCAGCATTTT. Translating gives CASSPAQGHNQPQHF.

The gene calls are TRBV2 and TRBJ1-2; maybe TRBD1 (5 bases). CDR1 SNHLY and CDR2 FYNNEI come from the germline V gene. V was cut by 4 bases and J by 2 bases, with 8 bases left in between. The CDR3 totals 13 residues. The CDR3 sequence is CASSVQGNYGYTF. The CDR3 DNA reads TGTGCCAGCAGTGTGCAGGGCAACTATGGCTACACCTTC.

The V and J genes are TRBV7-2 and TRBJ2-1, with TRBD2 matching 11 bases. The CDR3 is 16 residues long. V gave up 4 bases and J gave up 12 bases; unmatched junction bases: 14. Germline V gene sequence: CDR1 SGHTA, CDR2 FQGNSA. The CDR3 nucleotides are TGTGCCAGCAGCTGGGGACTAGCGGTAACCGTTTTGGGGCAGTTCTTC. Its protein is CASSWGLAVTVLGQFF.

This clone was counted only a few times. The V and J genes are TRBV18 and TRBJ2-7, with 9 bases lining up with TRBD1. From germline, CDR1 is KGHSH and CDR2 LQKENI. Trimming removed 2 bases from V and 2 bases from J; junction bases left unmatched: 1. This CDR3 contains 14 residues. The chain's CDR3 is CASSPGTGPYEQYF. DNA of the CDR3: TGTGCCAGCTCACCAGGGACAGGGCCCTACGAGCAGTACTTC. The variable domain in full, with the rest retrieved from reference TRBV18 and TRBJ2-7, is NAGVMQNPRHLVRRRGQEARLRCSPMKGHSHVYWYRQLPEEGLKFMVYLQKENIIDESGMPKERFSAEFPKEGPSILRIQQVVRGDSAAYFCASSPGTGPYEQYFGPGTRLTVT.

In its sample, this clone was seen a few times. The CDR3 loop reads CASSQEGLAGRWYNEQFF. CDR3 sequence (DNA): TGCGCCAGCAGCCAAGAGGGACTAGCGGGACGATGGTACAATGAGCAGTTCTTC. The V call is TRBV4-1, the J call TRBJ2-1; 13 nucleotides match TRBD2. The CDR3 spans 18 residues. Germline CDR1 and CDR2: MGHRA and YSYEKL. V gave up 0 bases and J gave up 4 bases; unmatched junction bases: 6.

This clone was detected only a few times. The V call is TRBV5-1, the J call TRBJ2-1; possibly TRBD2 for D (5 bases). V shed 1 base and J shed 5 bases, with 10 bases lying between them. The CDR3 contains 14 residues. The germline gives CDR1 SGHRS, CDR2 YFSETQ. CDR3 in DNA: TGCGCCAGCAGCTTGCGGCTAGCAAACAATGAGCAGTTCTTC. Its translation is CASSLRLANNEQFF. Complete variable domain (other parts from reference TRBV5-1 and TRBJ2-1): KAGVTQTPRYLIKTRGQQVTLSCSPISGHRSVSWYQQTPGQGLQFLFEYFSETQRNKGNFPGRFSGRQFSNSRSEMNVSTLELGDSALYLCASSLRLANNEQFFGPGTRLTVL.

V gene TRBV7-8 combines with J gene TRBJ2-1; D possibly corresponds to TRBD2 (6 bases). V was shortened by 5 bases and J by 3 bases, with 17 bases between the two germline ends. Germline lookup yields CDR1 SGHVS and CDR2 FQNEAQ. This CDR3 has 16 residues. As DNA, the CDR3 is TGTGCCAGCAGCCCCTCGTGGAGGGAGATCTACAATGAGCAGTTCTTC. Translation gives CASSPSWREIYNEQFF.

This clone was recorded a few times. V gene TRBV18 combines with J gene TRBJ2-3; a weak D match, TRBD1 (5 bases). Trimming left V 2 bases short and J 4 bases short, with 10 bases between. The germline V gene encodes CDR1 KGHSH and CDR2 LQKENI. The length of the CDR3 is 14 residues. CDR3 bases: TGTGCCAGCTCACCAACGACAGAGTCAGATACGCAGTATTTT. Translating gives CASSPTTESDTQYF. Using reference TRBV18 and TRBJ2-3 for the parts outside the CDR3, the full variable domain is NAGVMQNPRHLVRRRGQEARLRCSPMKGHSHVYWYRQLPEEGLKFMVYLQKENIIDESGMPKERFSAEFPKEGPSILRIQQVVRGDSAAYFCASSPTTESDTQYFGPGTRLTVL.

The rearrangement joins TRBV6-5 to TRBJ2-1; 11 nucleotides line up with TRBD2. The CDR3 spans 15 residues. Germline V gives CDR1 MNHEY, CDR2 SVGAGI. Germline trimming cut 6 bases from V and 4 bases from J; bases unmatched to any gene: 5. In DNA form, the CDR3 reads TGTGCCAGCAGCCTAGCGGGAGGAATATACAATGAGCAGTTCTTC. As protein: CASSLAGGIYNEQFF.

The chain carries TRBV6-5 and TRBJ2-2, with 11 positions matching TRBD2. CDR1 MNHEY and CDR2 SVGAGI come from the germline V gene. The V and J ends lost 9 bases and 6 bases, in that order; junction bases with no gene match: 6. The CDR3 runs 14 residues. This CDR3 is CASYSGRAAGELFF. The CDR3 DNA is TGTGCCAGTTATAGCGGGAGGGCGGCCGGGGAGCTGTTTTTT.

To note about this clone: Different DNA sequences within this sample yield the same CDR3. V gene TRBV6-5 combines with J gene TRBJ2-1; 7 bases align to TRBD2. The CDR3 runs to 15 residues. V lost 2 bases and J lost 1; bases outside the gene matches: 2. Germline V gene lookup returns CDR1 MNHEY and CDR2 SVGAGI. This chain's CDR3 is CASSYSGTSYNEQFF. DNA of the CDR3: TGTGCCAGCAGTTACAGCGGGACTTCCTACAATGAGCAGTTCTTC.

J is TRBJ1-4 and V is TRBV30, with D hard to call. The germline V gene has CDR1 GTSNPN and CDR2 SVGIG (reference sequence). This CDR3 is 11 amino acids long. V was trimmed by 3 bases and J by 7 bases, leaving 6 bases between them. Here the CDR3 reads CAWSTGEKLFF. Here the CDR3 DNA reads TGTGCCTGGAGCACCGGTGAAAAACTGTTTTTT.

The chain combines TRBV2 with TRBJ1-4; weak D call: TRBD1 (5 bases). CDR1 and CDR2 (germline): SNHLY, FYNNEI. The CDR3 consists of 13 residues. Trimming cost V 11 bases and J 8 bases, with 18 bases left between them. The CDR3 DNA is TGTGCCGGACGGGGGGTCTTGGGGGAAAAACTGTTTTTT. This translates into CAGRGVLGEKLFF.

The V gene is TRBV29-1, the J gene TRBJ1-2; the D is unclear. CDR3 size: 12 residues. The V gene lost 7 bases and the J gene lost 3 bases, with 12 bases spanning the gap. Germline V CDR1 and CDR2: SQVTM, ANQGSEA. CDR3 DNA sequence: TGCAGCGGCGAGGCCCTCTACTATGGCTACACCTTC. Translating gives CSGEALYYGYTF. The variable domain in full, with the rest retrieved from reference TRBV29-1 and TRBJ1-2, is SAVISQKPSRDICQRGTSLTIQCQVDSQVTMMFWYRQQPGQSLTLIATANQGSEATYESGFVIDKFPISRPNLTFSTLTVSNMSPEDSSIYLCSGEALYYGYTFGSGTRLTVV.

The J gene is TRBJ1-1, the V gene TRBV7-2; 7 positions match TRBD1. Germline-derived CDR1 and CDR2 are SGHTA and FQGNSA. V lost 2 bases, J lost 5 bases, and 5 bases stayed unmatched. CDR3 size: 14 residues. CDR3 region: CASSLNQGVTEAFF. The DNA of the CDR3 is TGTGCCAGCAGCTTAAACCAGGGGGTAACTGAAGCTTTCTTT.

The CDR3 loop reads CASTDRRDGYTF. The DNA for the CDR3 is TGTGCCAGTACCGACAGGCGAGATGGCTACACCTTC. This chain uses TRBV19 with TRBJ1-2, with TRBD1 as a possible D gene (6 bases). The CDR3 is made up of 12 amino acids. Germline V gene lookup returns CDR1 LNHDA and CDR2 SQIVND (reference sequence). The V gene lost 7 bases and the J gene lost 6 bases, with 12 bases spanning the gap. Full variable domain (remainder filled in from reference TRBV19 and TRBJ1-2): DGGITQSPKYLFRKEGQNVTLSCEQNLNHDAMYWYRQDPGQGLRLIYYSQIVNDFQKGDIAEGYSVSREKKESFPLTVTSAQKNPTAFYLCASTDRRDGYTFGSGTRLTVV.

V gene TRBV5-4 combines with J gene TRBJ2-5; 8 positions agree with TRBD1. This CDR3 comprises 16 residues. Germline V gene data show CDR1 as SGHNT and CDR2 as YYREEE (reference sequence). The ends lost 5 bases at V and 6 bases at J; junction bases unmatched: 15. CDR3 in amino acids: CASSLPQGGFAKTQYF. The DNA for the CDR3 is TGTGCCAGCAGTCTGCCACAGGGGGGATTCGCGAAGACCCAGTACTTC.

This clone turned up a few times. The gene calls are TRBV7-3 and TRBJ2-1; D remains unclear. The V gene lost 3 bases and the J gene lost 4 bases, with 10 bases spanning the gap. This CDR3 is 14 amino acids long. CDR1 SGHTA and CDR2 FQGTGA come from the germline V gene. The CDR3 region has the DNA TGTGCCAGCAGCTTTAAAGGCGGTTACAATGAGCAGTTCTTC. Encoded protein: CASSFKGGYNEQFF.